This T cell receptor beta chain was recovered during a study of CD8+ T cells in alopecia areata. Whole-study context: Treatment of the treated patients consisted of oral tofacitinib, 5 to 10 mg twice daily.

The table lists this clone with a few counts. What it binds is unknown. This sample includes further DNA sequences coding for the same CDR3. Overall study results and limits: Clonality was higher in lesional than normal scalp, especially in alopecia totalis/universalis. Resident alphabeta T-cell populations of normal skin are likewise subject to sequencing in scalp samples.

Treatment specified: oral pan-JAK inhibitor, 5-10 mg twice daily. Isolation of CD4+ and CD8+ T cells from PBMCs was achieved by sorting. RNA extraction was followed by reverse transcription into cDNA, which acted as the sequencing template. Only in-frame clones appear in the TCRdb table, and some are missing; sequencing was by immunoSEQ multiplex PCR. This table has 200,000 or so clones, 55% to 70% appearing once. The CDR3 is 14 amino acids. CDR1 and CDR2 (germline): SGHRS, YFSETQ. V lost 0 bases, J lost 4 bases, and 8 bases lay in between. This rearrangement joins TRBV5-1 to TRBJ1-5, with D tentatively TRBD1 (5 bases). Sequenced here: CD4+ T cells sorted from blood, sampled at week 24, from a patient treated with tofacitinib. The sequence was collected from a human donor with alopecia areata. The CDR3 nucleotides are TGCGCCAGCAGCTTGGGGGACGGTAATCAGCCCCAGCATTTT. The encoded protein is CASSLGDGNQPQHF.